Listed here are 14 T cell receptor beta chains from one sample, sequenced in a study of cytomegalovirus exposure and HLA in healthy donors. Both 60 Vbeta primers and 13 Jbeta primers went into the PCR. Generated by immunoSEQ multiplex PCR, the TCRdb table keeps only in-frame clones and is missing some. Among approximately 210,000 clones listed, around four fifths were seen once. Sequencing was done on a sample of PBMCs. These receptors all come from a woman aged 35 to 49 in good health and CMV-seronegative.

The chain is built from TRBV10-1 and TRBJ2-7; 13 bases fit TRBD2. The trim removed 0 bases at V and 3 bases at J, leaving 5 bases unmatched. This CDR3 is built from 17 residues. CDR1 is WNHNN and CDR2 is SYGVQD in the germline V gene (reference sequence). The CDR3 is CASSESQGLAGIYEQYF. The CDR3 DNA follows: TGCGCCAGCAGTGAGTCGCAGGGACTAGCGGGAATCTACGAGCAGTACTTC.

The CDR3 DNA reads TGTGCCAGCAGCCTAGGGACACAACAAGAGACCCAGTACTTC. Translated: CASSLGTQQETQYF. The chain uses TRBV11-3 and TRBJ2-5; D is possibly TRBD1 (6 bases). The V and J ends lost 5 bases and 2 bases respectively, with 12 bases between them. Germline V CDR1 and CDR2: SGHNT, YENEEA. This CDR3 has 14 residues.

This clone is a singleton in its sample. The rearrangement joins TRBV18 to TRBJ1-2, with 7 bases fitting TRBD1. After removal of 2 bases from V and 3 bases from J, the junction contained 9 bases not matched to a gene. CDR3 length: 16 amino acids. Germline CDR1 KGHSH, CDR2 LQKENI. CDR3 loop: CASSPTSPGTDYGYTF. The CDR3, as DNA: TGTGCCAGCTCACCAACGTCCCCCGGGACAGACTATGGCTACACCTTC.

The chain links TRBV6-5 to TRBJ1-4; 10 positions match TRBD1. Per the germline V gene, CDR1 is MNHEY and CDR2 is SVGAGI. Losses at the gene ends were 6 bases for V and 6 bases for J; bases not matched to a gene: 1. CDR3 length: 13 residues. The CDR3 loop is CASRTGGDEKLFF. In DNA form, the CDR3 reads TGTGCCAGCAGGACAGGGGGCGATGAAAAACTGTTTTTT.

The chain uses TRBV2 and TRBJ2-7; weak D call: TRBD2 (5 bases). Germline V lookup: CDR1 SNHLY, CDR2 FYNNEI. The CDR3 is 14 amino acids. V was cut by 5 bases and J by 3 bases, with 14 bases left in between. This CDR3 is CASSRTPGIYEQYF. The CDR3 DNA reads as TGTGCCAGCAGTAGGACTCCGGGGATCTACGAGCAGTACTTC. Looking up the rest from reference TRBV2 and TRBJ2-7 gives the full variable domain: EPEVTQTPSHQVTQMGQEVILRCVPISNHLYFYWYRQILGQKVEFLVSFYNNEISEKSEIFDDQFSVERPDGSNFTLKIRSTKLEDSAMYFCASSRTPGIYEQYFGPGTRLTVT.

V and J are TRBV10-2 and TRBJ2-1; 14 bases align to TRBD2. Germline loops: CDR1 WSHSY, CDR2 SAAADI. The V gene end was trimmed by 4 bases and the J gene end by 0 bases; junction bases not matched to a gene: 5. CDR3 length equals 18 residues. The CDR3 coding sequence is TGCGCCAGCAGTGGGACTAGCGGGAGGAGGAGCTCCTACAATGAGCAGTTCTTC. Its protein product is CASSGTSGRRSSYNEQFF.

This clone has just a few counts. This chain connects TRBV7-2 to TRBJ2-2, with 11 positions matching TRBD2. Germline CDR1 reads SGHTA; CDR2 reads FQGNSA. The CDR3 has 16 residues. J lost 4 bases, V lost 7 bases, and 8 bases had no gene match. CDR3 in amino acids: CASTKASGRSTGELFF. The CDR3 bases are TGTGCCAGCACCAAGGCTAGCGGGAGGAGCACCGGGGAGCTGTTTTTT. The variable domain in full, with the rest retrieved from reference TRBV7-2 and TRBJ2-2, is GAGVSQSPSNKVTEKGKDVELRCDPISGHTALYWYRQSLGQGLEFLIYFQGNSAPDKSGLPSDRFSAERTGGSVSTLTIQRTQQEDSAVYLCASTKASGRSTGELFFGEGSRLTVL.

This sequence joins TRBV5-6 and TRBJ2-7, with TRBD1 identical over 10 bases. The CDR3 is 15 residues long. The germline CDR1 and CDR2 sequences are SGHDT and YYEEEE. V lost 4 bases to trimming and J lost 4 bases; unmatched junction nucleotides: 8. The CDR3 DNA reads TGTGCCAGCAGCCTTCCGGGACAGGGGAATTACGAGCAGTACTTC. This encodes CASSLPGQGNYEQYF.

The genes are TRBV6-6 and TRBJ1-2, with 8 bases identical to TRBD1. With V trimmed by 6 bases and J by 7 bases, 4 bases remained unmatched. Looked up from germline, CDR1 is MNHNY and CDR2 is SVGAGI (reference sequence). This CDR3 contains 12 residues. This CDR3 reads CASRRDRGGYTF. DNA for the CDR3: TGTGCCAGCAGGAGAGACAGGGGTGGCTACACCTTC.

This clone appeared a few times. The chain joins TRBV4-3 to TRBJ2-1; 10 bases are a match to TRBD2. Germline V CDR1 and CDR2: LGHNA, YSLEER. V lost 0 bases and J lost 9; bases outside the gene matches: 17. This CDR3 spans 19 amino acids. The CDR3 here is CASSQDTGFGAGGRSEQFF. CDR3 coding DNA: TGCGCCAGCAGCCAAGATACGGGGTTTGGAGCGGGAGGGCGGAGTGAGCAGTTCTTC.

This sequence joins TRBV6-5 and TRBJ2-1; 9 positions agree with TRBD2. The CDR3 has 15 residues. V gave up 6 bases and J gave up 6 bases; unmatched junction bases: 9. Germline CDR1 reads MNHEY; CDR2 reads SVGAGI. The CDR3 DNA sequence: TGTGCCAGCAGCCCCATGGCGGGAGGGCTCAATGAGCAGTTCTTC. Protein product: CASSPMAGGLNEQFF.

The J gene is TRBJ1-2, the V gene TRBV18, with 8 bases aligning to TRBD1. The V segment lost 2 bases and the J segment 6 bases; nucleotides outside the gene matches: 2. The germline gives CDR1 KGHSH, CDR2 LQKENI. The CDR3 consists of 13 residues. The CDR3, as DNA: TGTGCCAGCTCACCAGGACAGGGCGATGGCTACACCTTC. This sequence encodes CASSPGQGDGYTF.

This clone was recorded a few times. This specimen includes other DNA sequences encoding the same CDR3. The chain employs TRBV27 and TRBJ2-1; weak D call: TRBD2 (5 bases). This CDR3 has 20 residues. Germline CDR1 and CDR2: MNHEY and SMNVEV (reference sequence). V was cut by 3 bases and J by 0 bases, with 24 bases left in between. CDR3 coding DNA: TGTGCCAGCAGTTTTATGCCCCCCAACGCACGGAGGAGCTCCTACAATGAGCAGTTCTTC. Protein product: CASSFMPPNARRSSYNEQFF.

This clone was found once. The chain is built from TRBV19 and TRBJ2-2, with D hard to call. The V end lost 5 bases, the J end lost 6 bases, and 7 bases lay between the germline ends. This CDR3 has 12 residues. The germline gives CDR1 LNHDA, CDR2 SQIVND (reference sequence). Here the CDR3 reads CASSRRPGELFF. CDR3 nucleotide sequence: TGTGCCAGTAGTCGGAGACCCGGGGAGCTGTTTTTT.